This T cell receptor beta chain was captured by sequencing in a study of blood T cell repertoires in COVID-19. In the study overall: Specimens from acute and convalescent COVID-19 originated in the United States, Italy and Spain. T cells, B-cell-depleted T cells, or PBMCs supplied cDNA or gDNA.

Original methodology: Amplification of reference gene primers provided the estimated nucleated cell counts. Clones were read by immunoSEQ multiplex PCR, and TCRdb kept only the in-frame ones, dropping some. The V and J calls and the clone size are those of that table, but D and trimming were determined from the DNA. The sample carries 450,000 or so clones, 89% recorded once. Germline V gene lookup returns CDR1 SGHNT and CDR2 YYREEE (reference sequence). V was pared by 0 bases and J by 0 bases, with 7 bases between. This CDR3 comprises 14 residues. The sequencing sample was made of peripheral blood. This clonotype originated in a man in his late teens or twenties with COVID-19, enrolled during active disease. The chain uses TRBV5-4 and TRBJ2-7; no reliable D call. CDR3: CASSLERISYEQYF. The CDR3 DNA reads TGTGCCAGCAGCTTGGAGCGCATCTCCTACGAGCAGTACTTC.